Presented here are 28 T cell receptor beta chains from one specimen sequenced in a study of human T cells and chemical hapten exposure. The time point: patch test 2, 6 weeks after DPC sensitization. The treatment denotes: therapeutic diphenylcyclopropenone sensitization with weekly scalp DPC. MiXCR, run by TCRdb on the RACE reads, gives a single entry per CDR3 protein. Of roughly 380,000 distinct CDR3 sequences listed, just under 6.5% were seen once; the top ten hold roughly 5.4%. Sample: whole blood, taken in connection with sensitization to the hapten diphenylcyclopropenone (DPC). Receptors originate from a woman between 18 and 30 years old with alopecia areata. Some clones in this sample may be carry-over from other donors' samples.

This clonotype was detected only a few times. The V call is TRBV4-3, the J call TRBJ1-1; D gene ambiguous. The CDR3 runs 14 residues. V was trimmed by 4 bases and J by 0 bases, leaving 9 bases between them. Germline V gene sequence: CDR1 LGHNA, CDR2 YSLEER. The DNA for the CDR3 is TGCGCCAGCAGCCCCCTCCGACTGAACACTGAAGCTTTCTTT. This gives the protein CASSPLRLNTEAFF.

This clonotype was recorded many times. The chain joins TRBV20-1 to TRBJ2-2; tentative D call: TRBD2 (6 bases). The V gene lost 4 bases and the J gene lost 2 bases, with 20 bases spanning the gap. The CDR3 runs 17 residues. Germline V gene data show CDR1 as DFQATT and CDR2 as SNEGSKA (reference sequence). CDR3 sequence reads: CSATSEGNGANTGELFF. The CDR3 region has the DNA TGCAGTGCTACATCGGAGGGAAACGGGGCTAACACCGGGGAGCTGTTTTTT.

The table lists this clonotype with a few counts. CDR3: CASSLTGYRSSGANVLTF. CDR3 DNA sequence: TGCGCCAGCAGCCTGACAGGGTATAGAAGCTCTGGGGCCAACGTCCTGACTTTC. The gene calls are TRBV5-1 and TRBJ2-6, with 7 nucleotides matching TRBD1. Germline V gene data show CDR1 as SGHRS and CDR2 as YFSETQ. CDR3 length equals 18 residues. The ends lost 4 bases at V and 0 bases at J; junction bases unmatched: 10.

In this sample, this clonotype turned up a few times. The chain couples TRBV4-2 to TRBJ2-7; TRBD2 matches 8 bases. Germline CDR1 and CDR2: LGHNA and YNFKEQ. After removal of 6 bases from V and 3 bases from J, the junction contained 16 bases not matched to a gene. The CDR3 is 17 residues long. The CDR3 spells CASRPAAGGLKDYEQYF. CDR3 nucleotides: TGTGCCAGCAGGCCCGCGGCGGGGGGCCTCAAAGACTACGAGCAGTACTTC.

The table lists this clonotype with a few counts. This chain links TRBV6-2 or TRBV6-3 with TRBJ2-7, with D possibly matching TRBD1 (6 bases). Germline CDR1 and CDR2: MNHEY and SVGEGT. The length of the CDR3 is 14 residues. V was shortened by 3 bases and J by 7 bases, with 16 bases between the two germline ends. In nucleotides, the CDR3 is TGTGCCAGCAGTTATATAGGGGGACGTGGAGAGCAGTACTTC. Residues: CASSYIGGRGEQYF.

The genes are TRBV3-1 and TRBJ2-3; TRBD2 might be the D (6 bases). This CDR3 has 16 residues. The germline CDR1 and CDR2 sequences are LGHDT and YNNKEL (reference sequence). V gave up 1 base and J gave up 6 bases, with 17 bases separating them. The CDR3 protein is CASSQGARPGADTQYF. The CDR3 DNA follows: TGTGCCAGCAGCCAAGGCGCTCGACCGGGAGCGGATACGCAGTATTTT.

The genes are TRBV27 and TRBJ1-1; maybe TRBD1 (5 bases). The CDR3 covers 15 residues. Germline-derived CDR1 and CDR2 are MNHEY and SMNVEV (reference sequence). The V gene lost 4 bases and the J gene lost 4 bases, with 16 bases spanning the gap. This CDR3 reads CASSSSRVLRTEAFF. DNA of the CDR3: TGTGCCAGCAGTTCGTCCAGGGTTTTACGCACTGAAGCTTTCTTT.

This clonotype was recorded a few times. CDR3 residues: CASSQRHTGIGTEAFF. In nucleotides, the CDR3 is TGCGCCAGCAGCCAGAGACATACAGGAATTGGCACTGAAGCTTTCTTT. This chain links TRBV4-1 with TRBJ1-1, with TRBD1 as a possible D gene (5 bases). Germline-derived CDR1 and CDR2 are MGHRA and YSYEKL. V was clipped by 3 bases and J by 4 bases, with 18 bases between them. The CDR3 contains 16 residues.

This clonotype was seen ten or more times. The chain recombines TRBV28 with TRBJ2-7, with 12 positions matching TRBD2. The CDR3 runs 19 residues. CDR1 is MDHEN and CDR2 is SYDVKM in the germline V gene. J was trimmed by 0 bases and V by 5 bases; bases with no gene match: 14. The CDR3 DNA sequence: TGTGCCAGCAGTACTACTCTGACTAGCGGGGGCCTAGCCTCCTACGAGCAGTACTTC. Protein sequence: CASSTTLTSGGLASYEQYF.

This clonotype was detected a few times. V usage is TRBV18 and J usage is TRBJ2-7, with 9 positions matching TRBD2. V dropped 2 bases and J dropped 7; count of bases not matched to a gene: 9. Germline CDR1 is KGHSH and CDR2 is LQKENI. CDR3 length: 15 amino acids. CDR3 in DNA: TGTGCCAGCTCACCAGTACAGCGGGGGGCCGGAGAGCAGTACTTC. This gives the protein CASSPVQRGAGEQYF.

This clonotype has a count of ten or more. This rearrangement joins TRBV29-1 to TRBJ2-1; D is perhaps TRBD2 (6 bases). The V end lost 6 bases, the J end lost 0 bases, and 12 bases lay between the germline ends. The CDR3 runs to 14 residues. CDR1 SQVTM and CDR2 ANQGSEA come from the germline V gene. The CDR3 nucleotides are TGCAGCGTCTGGATCGGGAGCTCCTACAATGAGCAGTTCTTC. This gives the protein CSVWIGSSYNEQFF.

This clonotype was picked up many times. The CDR3 DNA sequence: TGCAGCGTTGTAGGGGCGGACACTGAAGCTTTCTTT. Translated, it gives CSVVGADTEAFF. V is TRBV29-1 and J is TRBJ1-1; TRBD1 is a possible D gene (5 bases). CDR1 and CDR2 (germline): SQVTM, ANQGSEA. The V and J ends lost 4 bases and 3 bases respectively, with 9 bases between them. This CDR3 region has 12 residues. Supplemented by reference TRBV29-1 and TRBJ1-1, the full variable domain reads SAVISQKPSRDICQRGTSLTIQCQVDSQVTMMFWYRQQPGQSLTLIATANQGSEATYESGFVIDKFPISRPNLTFSTLTVSNMSPEDSSIYLCSVVGADTEAFFGQGTRLTVV.

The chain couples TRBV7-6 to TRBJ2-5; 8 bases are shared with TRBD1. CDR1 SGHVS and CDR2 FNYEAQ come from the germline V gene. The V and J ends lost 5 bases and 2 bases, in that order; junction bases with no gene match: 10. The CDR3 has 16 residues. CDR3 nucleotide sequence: TGTGCCAGCAGCCCCCGGACAGGGCTTTTGCAAGAGACCCAGTACTTC. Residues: CASSPRTGLLQETQYF.

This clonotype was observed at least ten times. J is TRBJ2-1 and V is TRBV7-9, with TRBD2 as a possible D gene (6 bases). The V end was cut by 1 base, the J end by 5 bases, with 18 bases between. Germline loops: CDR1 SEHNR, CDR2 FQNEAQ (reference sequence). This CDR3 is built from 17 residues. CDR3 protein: CASSLVGASAKDNEQFF. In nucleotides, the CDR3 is TGTGCCAGCAGCTTAGTTGGGGCTAGCGCAAAAGACAATGAGCAGTTCTTC.

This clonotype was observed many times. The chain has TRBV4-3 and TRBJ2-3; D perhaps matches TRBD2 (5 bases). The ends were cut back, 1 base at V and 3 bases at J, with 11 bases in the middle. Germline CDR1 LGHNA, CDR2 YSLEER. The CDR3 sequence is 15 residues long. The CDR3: CASSQVVRRTDTQYF. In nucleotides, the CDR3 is TGCGCCAGCAGCCAAGTCGTCAGGAGGACAGATACGCAGTATTTT.

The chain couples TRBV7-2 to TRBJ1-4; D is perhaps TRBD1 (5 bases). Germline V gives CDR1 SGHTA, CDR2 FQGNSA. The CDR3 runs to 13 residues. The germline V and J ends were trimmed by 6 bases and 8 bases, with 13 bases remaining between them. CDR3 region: CASSRTREEKLFF. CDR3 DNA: TGTGCCAGCAGTCGGACACGGGAGGAAAAACTGTTTTTT.

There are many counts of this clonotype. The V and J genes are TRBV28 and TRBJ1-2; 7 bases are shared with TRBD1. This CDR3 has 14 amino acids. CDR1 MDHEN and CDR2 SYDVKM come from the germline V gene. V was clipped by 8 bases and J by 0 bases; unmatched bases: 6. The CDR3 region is CASVAGTANYGYTF. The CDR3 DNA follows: TGTGCCAGCGTAGCCGGGACAGCTAACTATGGCTACACCTTC.

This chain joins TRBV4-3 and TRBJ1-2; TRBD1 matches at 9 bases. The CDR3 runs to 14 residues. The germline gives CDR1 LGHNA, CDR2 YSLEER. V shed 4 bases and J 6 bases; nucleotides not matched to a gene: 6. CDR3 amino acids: CASSPDRGKDGYTF. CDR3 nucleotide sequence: TGCGCCAGCAGCCCAGACAGGGGGAAAGATGGCTACACCTTC.

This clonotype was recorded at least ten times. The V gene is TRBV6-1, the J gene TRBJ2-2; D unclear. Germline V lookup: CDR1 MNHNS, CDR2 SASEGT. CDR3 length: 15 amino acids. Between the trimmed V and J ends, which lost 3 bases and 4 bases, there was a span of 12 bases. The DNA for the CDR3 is TGTGCCAGCAGTGAGAGATCAATTTCCACCGGGGAGCTGTTTTTT. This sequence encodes CASSERSISTGELFF.

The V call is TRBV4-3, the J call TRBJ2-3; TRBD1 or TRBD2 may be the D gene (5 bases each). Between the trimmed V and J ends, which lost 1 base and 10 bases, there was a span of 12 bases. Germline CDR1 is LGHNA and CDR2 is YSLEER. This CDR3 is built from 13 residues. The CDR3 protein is CASSQGREQAQYF. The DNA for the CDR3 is TGCGCCAGCAGCCAAGGCCGGGAACAGGCGCAGTATTTT.

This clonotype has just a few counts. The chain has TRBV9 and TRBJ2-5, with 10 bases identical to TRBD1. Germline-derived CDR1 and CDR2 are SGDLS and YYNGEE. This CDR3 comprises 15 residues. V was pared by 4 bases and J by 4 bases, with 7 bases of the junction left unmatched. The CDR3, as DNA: TGTGCCAGCAGCCCTCCGACAGGGGGCGTAGAGACCCAGTACTTC. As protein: CASSPPTGGVETQYF.

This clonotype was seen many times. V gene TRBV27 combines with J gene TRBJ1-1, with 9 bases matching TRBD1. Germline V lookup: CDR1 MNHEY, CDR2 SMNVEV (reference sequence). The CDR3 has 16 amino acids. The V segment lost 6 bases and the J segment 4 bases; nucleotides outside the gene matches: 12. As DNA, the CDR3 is TGTGCCAGCAGCACTATACCGGGACAGGGATTCACTGAAGCTTTCTTT. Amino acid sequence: CASSTIPGQGFTEAFF.

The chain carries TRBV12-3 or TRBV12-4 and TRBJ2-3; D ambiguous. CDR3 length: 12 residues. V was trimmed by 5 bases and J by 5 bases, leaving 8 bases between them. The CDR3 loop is CASSTAVDTQYF. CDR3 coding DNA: TGTGCCAGCAGTACAGCCGTAGATACGCAGTATTTT.

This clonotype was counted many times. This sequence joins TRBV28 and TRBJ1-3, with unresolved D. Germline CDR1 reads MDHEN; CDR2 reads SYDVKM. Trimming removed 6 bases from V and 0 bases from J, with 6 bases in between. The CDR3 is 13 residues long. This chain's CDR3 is CASSSISGNTIYF. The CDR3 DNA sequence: TGTGCCAGCAGCTCGATCTCTGGAAACACCATATATTTT.

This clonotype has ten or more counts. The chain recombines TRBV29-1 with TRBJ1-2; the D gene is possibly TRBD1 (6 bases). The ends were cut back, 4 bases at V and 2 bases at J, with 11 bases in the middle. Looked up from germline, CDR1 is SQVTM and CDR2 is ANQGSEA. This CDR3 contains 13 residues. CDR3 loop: CSVVGTGNYGYTF. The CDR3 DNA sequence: TGCAGCGTTGTCGGAACAGGGAACTATGGCTACACCTTC.

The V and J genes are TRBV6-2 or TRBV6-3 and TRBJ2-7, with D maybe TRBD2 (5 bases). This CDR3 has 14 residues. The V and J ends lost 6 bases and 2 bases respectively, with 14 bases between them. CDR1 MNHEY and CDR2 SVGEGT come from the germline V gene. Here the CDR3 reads CASRLGYGAYEQYF. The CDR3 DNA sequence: TGTGCCAGCAGGTTAGGGTACGGGGCCTACGAGCAGTACTTC.

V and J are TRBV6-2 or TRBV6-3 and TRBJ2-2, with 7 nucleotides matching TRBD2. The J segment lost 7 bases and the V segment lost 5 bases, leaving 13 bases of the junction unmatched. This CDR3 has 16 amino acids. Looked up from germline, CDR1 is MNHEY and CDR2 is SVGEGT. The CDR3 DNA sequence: TGTGCCAGCAGTAAAGCCGGGACTACCCCTGTCGGGGAGCTGTTTTTT. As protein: CASSKAGTTPVGELFF.

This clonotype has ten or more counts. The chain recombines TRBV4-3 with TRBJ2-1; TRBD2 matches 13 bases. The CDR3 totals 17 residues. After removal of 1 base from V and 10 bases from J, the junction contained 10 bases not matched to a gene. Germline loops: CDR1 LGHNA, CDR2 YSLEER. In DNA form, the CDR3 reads TGCGCCAGCAGCCAAGCGAGAACTAGCGGGGGGGCCTGGGAGCAGTTCTTC. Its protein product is CASSQARTSGGAWEQFF.